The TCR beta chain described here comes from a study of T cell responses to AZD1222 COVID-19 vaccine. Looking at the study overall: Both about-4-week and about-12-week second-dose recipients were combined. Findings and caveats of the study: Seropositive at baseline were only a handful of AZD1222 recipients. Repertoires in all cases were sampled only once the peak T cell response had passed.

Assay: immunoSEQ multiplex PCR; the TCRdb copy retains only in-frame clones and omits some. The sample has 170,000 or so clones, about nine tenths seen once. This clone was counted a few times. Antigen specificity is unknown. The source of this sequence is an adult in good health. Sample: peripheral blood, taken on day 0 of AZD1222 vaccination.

The CDR3 DNA sequence: TGTGCCAGTAATGAGGAGAACACTGAAGCTTTCTTT. Protein: CASNEENTEAFF. This rearrangement joins TRBV2 to TRBJ1-1; D gene unclear. CDR1 is SNHLY and CDR2 is FYNNEI in the germline V gene. CDR3 length: 12 amino acids. Trimming took 9 bases from V and 1 from J, leaving 9 bases between them.